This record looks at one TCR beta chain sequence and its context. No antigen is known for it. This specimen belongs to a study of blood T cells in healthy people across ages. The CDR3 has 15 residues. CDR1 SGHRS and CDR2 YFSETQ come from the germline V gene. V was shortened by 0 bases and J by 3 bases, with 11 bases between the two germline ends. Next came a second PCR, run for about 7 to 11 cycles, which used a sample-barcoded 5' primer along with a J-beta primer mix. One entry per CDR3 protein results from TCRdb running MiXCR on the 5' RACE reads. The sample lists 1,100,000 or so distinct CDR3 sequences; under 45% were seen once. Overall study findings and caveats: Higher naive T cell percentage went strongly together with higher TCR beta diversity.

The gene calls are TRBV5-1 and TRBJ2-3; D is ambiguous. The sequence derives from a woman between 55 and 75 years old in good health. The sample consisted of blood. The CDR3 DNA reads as TGCGCCAGCAGCTTGGACGGTTTATGGACAGATACGCAGTATTTT. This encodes CASSLDGLWTDTQYF.